What follows are 21 T cell receptor beta chains derived from one specimen sequenced in a study of blood T cell repertoires in COVID-19 (dated by TCRdb to about 2020). Library preparation was by the immunoSEQ multiplex PCR assay. This is the immuneACCESS table as TCRdb keeps it, with only in-frame sequences that have V and J called. A part of the clones is gone; compared with another copy, unresolved V genes explain less than half, and the rest is unexplained. For this sample the table gives some 340,000 clones, of which more than 90% were detected only once. The top ten clonotypes cover 3.9% of the sample. Sample: PBMCs or T cells enriched from blood (not recorded which). All receptors derive from a woman aged 30 to 39 who had been exposed to COVID-19.

The V call is TRBV4-3, the J call TRBJ2-1; 9 bases are a match to TRBD2. Trimming took 0 bases from V and 5 from J; bases not matched to a gene: 2. Per germline, CDR1 LGHNA and CDR2 YSLEER. The CDR3 loop spans 15 amino acids. In nucleotides, the CDR3 is TGCGCCAGCAGCCAAGAGCGGGGGGGCCACAATGAGCAGTTCTTC. Its protein product is CASSQERGGHNEQFF.

The chain employs TRBV5-1 and TRBJ2-7; 7 positions agree with TRBD1. CDR3 length equals 14 residues. Germline V lookup: CDR1 SGHRS, CDR2 YFSETQ. V dropped 2 bases and J dropped 2; count of bases not matched to a gene: 4. Written as DNA, the CDR3 is TGCGCCAGCAGCTTACGGACAGGAACCTACGAGCAGTACTTC. Translated: CASSLRTGTYEQYF. Drawing the rest from reference TRBV5-1 and TRBJ2-7, the complete variable domain is KAGVTQTPRYLIKTRGQQVTLSCSPISGHRSVSWYQQTPGQGLQFLFEYFSETQRNKGNFPGRFSGRQFSNSRSEMNVSTLELGDSALYLCASSLRTGTYEQYFGPGTRLTVT.

V gene TRBV5-8 combines with J gene TRBJ1-5; D is unclear. The germline V gene has CDR1 SGHTS and CDR2 YDEGEE. V was shortened by 3 bases and J by 7 bases, with 14 bases between the two germline ends. The CDR3 loop spans 14 amino acids. CDR3 loop: CASSSPFGLQPQHF. CDR3 nucleotides: TGTGCCAGCAGCTCCCCCTTTGGCCTGCAGCCCCAGCATTTT.

The J gene is TRBJ2-3, the V gene TRBV6-1; 12 nucleotides agree with TRBD2. CDR3 length: 16 amino acids. Germline assignment: CDR1 MNHNS and CDR2 SASEGT. V lost 3 bases and J lost 4; bases outside the gene matches: 5. The CDR3 DNA reads TGTGCCAGCAGTGATCGGGCTAGCGGGAGGGCAGATACGCAGTATTTT. This encodes CASSDRASGRADTQYF.

This rearrangement joins TRBV5-6 to TRBJ2-1, with TRBD2 identical over 7 bases. The CDR3 is 15 residues long. The junction had 4 bases not matched to a gene; V was cut back by 1 base and J by 3 bases. The germline CDR1 and CDR2 sequences are SGHDT and YYEEEE. The CDR3 reads CASSLPAGLYNEQFF. Written as DNA, the CDR3 is TGTGCCAGCAGCTTGCCAGCGGGGCTCTACAATGAGCAGTTCTTC.

CDR3 sequence: CASRGYGYTF. In DNA form, the CDR3 reads TGTGCCAGCCGCGGCTATGGCTACACCTTC. This chain uses TRBV6-5 with TRBJ1-2; D is undetermined. The V end was cut by 8 bases, the J end by 4 bases, with 5 bases between. CDR1 is MNHEY and CDR2 is SVGAGI in the germline V gene. This CDR3 has 10 amino acids.

This sequence joins TRBV9 and TRBJ1-5; weak D call: TRBD1 (6 bases). From germline, CDR1 is SGDLS and CDR2 YYNGEE. V shed 3 bases and J shed 4 bases, with 14 bases lying between them. CDR3 size: 15 residues. In nucleotides, the CDR3 is TGTGCCAGCAGCGCGGGGACACGGAGAAATCAGCCCCAGCATTTT. This gives the protein CASSAGTRRNQPQHF.

The chain recombines TRBV5-6 with TRBJ1-2, with D unresolved. The CDR3 loop spans 14 amino acids. With 7 bases removed from V and 5 bases from J, the gap between germline ends came to 18 bases. CDR1 is SGHDT, CDR2 YYEEEE, per germline. CDR3 protein: CASGLPAGLYGYTF. DNA for the CDR3: TGTGCCAGCGGATTGCCGGCAGGCTTATATGGCTACACCTTC.

In DNA form, the CDR3 reads TGTGCCAGCAGCATCCCTGGGGGATTACAGGGAAACACTGAAGCTTTCTTT. Encoded protein: CASSIPGGLQGNTEAFF. The rearrangement joins TRBV7-8 to TRBJ1-1, with D tentatively TRBD1 (6 bases). Germline CDR1 is SGHVS and CDR2 is FQNEAQ. The CDR3 sequence is 17 residues long. V was cut by 5 bases and J by 2 bases, with 21 bases left in between.

The chain is built from TRBV2 and TRBJ1-3, with a possible D match to TRBD1 (5 bases). Trimming shortened V by 5 bases and J by 2 bases, and 10 bases separated the two germline ends. The CDR3 totals 14 residues. Germline assignment: CDR1 SNHLY and CDR2 FYNNEI. The CDR3 DNA sequence: TGTGCCAGCAGTCTGGGGGGACCTGGAAACACCATATATTTT. Encoded protein: CASSLGGPGNTIYF.

The chain joins TRBV6-5 to TRBJ2-4; D may be TRBD1 (6 bases). V lost 6 bases, J lost 4 bases, and 10 bases lay in between. This CDR3 contains 13 residues. Germline V gives CDR1 MNHEY, CDR2 SVGAGI. For the CDR3, the DNA is TGTGCCAGCAGCAGGACAGTTAAAAACATTCAGTACTTC. Protein: CASSRTVKNIQYF.

The V and J genes are TRBV9 and TRBJ1-3, with 8 bases identical to TRBD1. CDR1 and CDR2 (germline): SGDLS, YYNGEE. Trimming took 3 bases from V and 8 from J; bases not matched to a gene: 4. This CDR3 contains 13 residues. The CDR3 protein is CASSALTGDTIYF. CDR3 in DNA: TGTGCCAGCAGCGCATTGACAGGGGACACCATATATTTT.

The sample holds one count of this clone. The chain couples TRBV5-1 to TRBJ2-7; 7 bases are shared with TRBD1. The CDR3 contains 15 residues. Germline V gene sequence: CDR1 SGHRS, CDR2 YFSETQ. V trimming: 0 bases; J trimming: 2 bases; junction bases outside the gene matches: 5. This CDR3 reads CASSLGVGTAYEQYF. Written as DNA, the CDR3 is TGCGCCAGCAGCTTGGGTGTCGGGACAGCCTACGAGCAGTACTTC.

The chain combines TRBV5-1 with TRBJ1-1; 11 nucleotides match TRBD1. With V trimmed by 3 bases and J by 4 bases, 5 bases remained unmatched. Germline CDR1 reads SGHRS; CDR2 reads YFSETQ. The CDR3 is 15 amino acids. CDR3 protein: CASSWTGGAGTEAFF. The CDR3 nucleotides are TGCGCCAGCAGCTGGACAGGGGGCGCGGGCACTGAAGCTTTCTTT.

This clone was picked up one time. This chain links TRBV7-9 with TRBJ1-3; D is ambiguous. This CDR3 is built from 16 residues. Germline V gene sequence: CDR1 SEHNR, CDR2 FQNEAQ (reference sequence). Trimming stripped 3 bases from V and 0 bases from J, with 12 bases between. Here the CDR3 DNA reads TGTGCCAGCAGCTTCTCGCCGCGAGGCTCTGGAAACACCATATATTTT. Amino acid sequence: CASSFSPRGSGNTIYF. Together with reference TRBV7-9 and TRBJ1-3, the CDR3 gives the full variable domain: DTGVSQNPRHKITKRGQNVTFRCDPISEHNRLYWYRQTLGQGPEFLTYFQNEAQLEKSRLLSDRFSAERPKGSFSTLEIQRTEQGDSAMYLCASSFSPRGSGNTIYFGEGSWLTVV.

This chain links TRBV5-4 with TRBJ2-3; TRBD2 matches 7 bases. This CDR3 contains 16 residues. The ends lost 2 bases at V and 2 bases at J; junction bases unmatched: 8. Per the germline V gene, CDR1 is SGHNT and CDR2 is YYREEE (reference sequence). The CDR3, as DNA: TGTGCCAGCAGCTTCTGGGCGGGGGACCACACAGATACGCAGTATTTT. Protein: CASSFWAGDHTDTQYF.

The chain uses TRBV29-1 and TRBJ2-6, with a weak D call TRBD1 (6 bases). The germline gives CDR1 SQVTM, CDR2 ANQGSEA. The CDR3 length is 16 residues. Trimming stripped 0 bases from V and 2 bases from J, with 11 bases between. The CDR3 protein is CSVEDPGAAGANVLTF. Written as DNA, the CDR3 is TGCAGCGTTGAAGATCCAGGGGCTGCTGGGGCCAACGTCCTGACTTTC.

The rearrangement uses TRBV5-1 and TRBJ2-7; tentatively, D is TRBD2 (6 bases). V lost 3 bases and J 3 bases, leaving 13 bases between the germline ends. The CDR3 extends over 14 amino acids. Germline V gene sequence: CDR1 SGHRS, CDR2 YFSETQ. The CDR3 sequence: CASSWVGGSYEQYF. CDR3 in DNA: TGCGCCAGCAGCTGGGTCGGGGGAAGCTACGAGCAGTACTTC.

The V gene is TRBV2, the J gene TRBJ2-3; 7 bases agree with TRBD2. This CDR3 region has 15 residues. The germline V gene encodes CDR1 SNHLY and CDR2 FYNNEI. After removal of 6 bases from V and 4 bases from J, the junction contained 10 bases not matched to a gene. This chain's CDR3 is CASRAGSYRADTQYF. The CDR3 coding sequence is TGTGCCAGCAGAGCGGGGAGCTATAGGGCAGATACGCAGTATTTT.

The rearrangement uses TRBV10-2 and TRBJ1-1; D perhaps matches TRBD1 (6 bases). CDR1 is WSHSY, CDR2 SAAADI, per germline. The CDR3 length is 14 residues. The V end lost 3 bases, the J end lost 1 base, and 9 bases lay between the germline ends. The CDR3 nucleotides are TGCGCCAGCAGTGAACCGGGACAGAACACTGAAGCTTTCTTT. Protein product: CASSEPGQNTEAFF.

The chain combines TRBV19 with TRBJ2-1; 15 bases agree with TRBD2. Germline V gives CDR1 LNHDA, CDR2 SQIVND (reference sequence). CDR3 size: 16 residues. The junction had 7 bases not matched to a gene; V was cut back by 5 bases and J by 8 bases. The CDR3 sequence: CASSFRTSGGADEQFF. CDR3 sequence (DNA): TGTGCCAGTAGTTTCCGGACTAGCGGGGGGGCCGATGAGCAGTTCTTC.